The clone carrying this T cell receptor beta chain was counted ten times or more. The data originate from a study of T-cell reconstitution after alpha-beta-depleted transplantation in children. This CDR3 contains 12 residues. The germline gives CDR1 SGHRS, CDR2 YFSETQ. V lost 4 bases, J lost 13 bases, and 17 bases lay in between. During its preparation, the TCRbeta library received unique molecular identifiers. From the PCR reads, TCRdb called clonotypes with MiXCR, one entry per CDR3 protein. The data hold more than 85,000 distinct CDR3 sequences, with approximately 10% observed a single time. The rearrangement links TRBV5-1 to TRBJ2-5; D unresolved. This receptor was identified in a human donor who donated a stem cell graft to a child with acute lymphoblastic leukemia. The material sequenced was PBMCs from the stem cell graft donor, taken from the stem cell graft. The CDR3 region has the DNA TGCGCCAGCAGCGCAGACACCCGCGCTCTGTACTTC. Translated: CASSADTRALYF.